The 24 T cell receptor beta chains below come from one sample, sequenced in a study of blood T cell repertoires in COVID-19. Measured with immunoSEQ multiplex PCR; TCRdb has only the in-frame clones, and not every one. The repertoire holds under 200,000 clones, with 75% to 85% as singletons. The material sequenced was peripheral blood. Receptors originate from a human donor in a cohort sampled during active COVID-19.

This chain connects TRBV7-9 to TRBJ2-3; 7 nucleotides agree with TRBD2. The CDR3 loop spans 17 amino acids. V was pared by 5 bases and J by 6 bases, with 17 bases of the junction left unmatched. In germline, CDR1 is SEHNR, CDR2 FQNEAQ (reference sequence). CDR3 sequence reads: CASSRYQTSLLLDTQYF. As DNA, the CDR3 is TGTGCCAGCAGCCGTTATCAGACTAGCCTCCTTCTGGATACGCAGTATTTT.

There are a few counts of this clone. CDR3 in DNA: TGCGCCCCAACGGGAAGGCCCCAGCATTTT. Amino acid sequence: CAPTGRPQHF. The chain is built from TRBV10-1 and TRBJ1-5; no clear D gene. V shed 11 bases and J shed 9 bases, with 11 bases lying between them. Germline CDR1 reads WNHNN; CDR2 reads SYGVQD (reference sequence). The CDR3 consists of 10 residues.

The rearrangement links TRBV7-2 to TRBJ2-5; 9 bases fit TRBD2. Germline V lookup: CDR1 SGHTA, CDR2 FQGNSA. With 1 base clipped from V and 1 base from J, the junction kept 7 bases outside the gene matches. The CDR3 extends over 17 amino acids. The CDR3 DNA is TGTGCCAGCAGCTTAGTACGGCTAGCGGGGTCCCAAGAGACCCAGTACTTC. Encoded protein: CASSLVRLAGSQETQYF.

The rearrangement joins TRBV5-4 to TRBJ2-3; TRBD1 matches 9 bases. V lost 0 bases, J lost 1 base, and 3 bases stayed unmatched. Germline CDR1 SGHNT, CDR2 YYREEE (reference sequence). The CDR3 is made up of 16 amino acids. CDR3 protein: CASSLGGQGRTDTQYF. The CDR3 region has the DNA TGTGCCAGCAGCTTGGGGGGACAGGGACGCACAGATACGCAGTATTTT.

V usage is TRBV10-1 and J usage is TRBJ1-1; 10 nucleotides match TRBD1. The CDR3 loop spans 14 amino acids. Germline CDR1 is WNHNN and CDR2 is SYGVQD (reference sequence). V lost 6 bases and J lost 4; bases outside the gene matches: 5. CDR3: CASSAGQGGTEAFF. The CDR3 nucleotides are TGCGCCAGCAGCGCTGGACAGGGGGGCACTGAAGCTTTCTTT.

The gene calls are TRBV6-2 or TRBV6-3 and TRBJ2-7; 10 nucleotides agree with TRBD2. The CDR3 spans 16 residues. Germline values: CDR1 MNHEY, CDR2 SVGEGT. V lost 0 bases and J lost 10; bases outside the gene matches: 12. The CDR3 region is CASSYSRTSGDPSQYF. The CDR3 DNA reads TGTGCCAGCAGTTACTCGAGAACTAGCGGGGACCCGAGCCAGTACTTC.

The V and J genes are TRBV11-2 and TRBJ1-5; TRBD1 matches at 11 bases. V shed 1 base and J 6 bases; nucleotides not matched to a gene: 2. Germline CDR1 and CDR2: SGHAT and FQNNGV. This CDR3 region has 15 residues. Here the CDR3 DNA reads TGTGCCAGCAGCTTAGGGACAGGGGGCACTCAGCCCCAGCATTTT. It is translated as CASSLGTGGTQPQHF.

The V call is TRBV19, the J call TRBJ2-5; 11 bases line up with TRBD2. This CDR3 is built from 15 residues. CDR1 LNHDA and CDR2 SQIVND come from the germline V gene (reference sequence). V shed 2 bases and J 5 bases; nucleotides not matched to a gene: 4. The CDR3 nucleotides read TGTGCCAGTAGTATAAGCACTAGCGGGGGTGAGACCCAGTACTTC. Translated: CASSISTSGGETQYF.

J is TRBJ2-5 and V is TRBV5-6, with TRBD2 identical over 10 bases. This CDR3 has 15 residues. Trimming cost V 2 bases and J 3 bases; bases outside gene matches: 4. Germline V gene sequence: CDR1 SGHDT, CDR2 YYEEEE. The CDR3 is CASSLASGGEETQYF. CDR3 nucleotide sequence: TGTGCCAGCAGCTTAGCTAGCGGGGGAGAAGAGACCCAGTACTTC.

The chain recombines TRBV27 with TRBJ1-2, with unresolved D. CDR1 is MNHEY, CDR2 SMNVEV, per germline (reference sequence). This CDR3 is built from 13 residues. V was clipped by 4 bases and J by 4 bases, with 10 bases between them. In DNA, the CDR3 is TGTGCCAGCAGTTCTGCGGGGTTCTATGGCTACACCTTC. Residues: CASSSAGFYGYTF.

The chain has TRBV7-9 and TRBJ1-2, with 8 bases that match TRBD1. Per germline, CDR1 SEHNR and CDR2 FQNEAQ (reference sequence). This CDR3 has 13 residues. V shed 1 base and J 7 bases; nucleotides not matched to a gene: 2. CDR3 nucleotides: TGTGCCAGCAGCTTAGGACAGGGGCTTGGCTACACCTTC. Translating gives CASSLGQGLGYTF.

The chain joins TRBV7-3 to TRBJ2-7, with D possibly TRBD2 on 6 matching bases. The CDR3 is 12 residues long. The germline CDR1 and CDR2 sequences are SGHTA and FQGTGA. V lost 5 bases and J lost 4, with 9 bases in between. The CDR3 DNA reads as TGTGCCAGCAGCCAACGGGGGTACGAGCAGTACTTC. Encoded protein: CASSQRGYEQYF.

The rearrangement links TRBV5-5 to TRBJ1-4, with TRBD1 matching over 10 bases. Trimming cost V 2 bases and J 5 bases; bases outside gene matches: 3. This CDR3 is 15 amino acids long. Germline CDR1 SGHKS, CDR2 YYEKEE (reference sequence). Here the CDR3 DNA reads TGTGCCAGCAGCTTTGGGGACAGGGGAAATGAAAAACTGTTTTTT. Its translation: CASSFGDRGNEKLFF.

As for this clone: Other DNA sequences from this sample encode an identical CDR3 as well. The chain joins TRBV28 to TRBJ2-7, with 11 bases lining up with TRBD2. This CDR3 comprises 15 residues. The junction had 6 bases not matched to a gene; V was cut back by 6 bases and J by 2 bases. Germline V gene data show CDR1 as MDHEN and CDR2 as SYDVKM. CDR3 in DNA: TGTGCCAGCAGCCCCGGGACTAGCGGAACCTACGAGCAGTACTTC. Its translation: CASSPGTSGTYEQYF.

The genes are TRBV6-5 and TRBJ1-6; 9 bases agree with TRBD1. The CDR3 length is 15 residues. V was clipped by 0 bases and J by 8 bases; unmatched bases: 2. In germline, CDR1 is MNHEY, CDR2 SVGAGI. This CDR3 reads CASSYSRTGDSPLHF. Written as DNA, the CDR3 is TGTGCCAGCAGTTACTCCCGGACAGGGGATTCACCCCTCCACTTT.

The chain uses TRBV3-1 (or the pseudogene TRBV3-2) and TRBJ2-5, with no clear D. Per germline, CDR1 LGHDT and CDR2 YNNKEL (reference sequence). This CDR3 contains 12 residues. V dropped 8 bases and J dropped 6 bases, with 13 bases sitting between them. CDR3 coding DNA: TGTGCCAGCCGCAACGAGGTAAAGACCCAGTACTTC. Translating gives CASRNEVKTQYF.

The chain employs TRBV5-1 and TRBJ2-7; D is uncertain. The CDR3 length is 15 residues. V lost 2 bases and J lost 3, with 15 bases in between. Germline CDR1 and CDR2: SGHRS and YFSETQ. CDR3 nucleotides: TGCGCCAGCAGCTTACCGGCAGGTACGATCTACGAGCAGTACTTC. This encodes CASSLPAGTIYEQYF.

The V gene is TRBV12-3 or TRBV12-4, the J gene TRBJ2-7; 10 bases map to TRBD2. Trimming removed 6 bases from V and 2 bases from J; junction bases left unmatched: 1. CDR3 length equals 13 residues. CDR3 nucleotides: TGTGCCAGCAGGCTAGCGGGGGCCTACGAGCAGTACTTC. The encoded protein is CASRLAGAYEQYF.

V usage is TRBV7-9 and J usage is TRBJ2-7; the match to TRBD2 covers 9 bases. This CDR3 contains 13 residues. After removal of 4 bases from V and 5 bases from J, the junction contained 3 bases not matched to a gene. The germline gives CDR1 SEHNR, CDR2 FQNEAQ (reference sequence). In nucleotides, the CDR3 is TGTGCCAGCAGCTGGCGGGAGGGACACGAGCAGTACTTC. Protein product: CASSWREGHEQYF. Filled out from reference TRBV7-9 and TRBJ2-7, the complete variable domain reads DTGVSQNPRHKITKRGQNVTFRCDPISEHNRLYWYRQTLGQGPEFLTYFQNEAQLEKSRLLSDRFSAERPKGSFSTLEIQRTEQGDSAMYLCASSWREGHEQYFGPGTRLTVT.

The CDR3 sequence: CASSPWVGGSSLETQYF. DNA of the CDR3: TGTGCCAGCAGTCCCTGGGTGGGCGGGAGCTCTCTGGAGACCCAGTACTTC. The rearrangement links TRBV27 to TRBJ2-5, with TRBD2 identical over 7 bases. Trimming removed 5 bases from V and 5 bases from J; junction bases left unmatched: 17. Germline CDR1 is MNHEY and CDR2 is SMNVEV (reference sequence). CDR3 size: 17 residues.

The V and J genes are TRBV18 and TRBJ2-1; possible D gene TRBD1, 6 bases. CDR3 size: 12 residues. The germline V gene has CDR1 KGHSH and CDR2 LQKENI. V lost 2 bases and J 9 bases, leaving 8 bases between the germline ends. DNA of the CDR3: TGTGCCAGCTCACCATCAGGGGTTGAGCAGTTCTTC. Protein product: CASSPSGVEQFF.

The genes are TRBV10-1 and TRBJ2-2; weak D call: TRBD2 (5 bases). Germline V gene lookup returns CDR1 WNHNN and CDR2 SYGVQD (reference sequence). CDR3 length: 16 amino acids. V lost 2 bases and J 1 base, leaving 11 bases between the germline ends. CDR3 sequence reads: CASSESRSGNTGELFF. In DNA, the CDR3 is TGCGCCAGCAGTGAGAGTAGAAGCGGGAACACCGGGGAGCTGTTTTTT.

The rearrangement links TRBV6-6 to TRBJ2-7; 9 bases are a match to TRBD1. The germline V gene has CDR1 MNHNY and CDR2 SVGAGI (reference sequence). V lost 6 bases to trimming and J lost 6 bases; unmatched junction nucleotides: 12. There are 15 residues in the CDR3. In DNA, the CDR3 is TGTGCCAGCAGCGGACAGGGGACAAAGAGGTCCGAGCAGTACTTC. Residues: CASSGQGTKRSEQYF.

As DNA, the CDR3 is TGTGCCAGCAGCCTATTTCCTTCGAGCTCCTACAATGAGCAGTTCTTC. Amino acid sequence: CASSLFPSSSYNEQFF. The rearrangement uses TRBV3-1 (or the pseudogene TRBV3-2) and TRBJ2-1; D is uncertain. The CDR3 is made up of 16 amino acids. Germline V CDR1 and CDR2: LGHDT, YNNKEL (reference sequence). V dropped 4 bases and J dropped 0 bases, with 13 bases sitting between them.